Listed below are T cell receptor beta chains from one sample, sequenced in a study of beta chain features in type 1 diabetes. Sequenced by immunoSEQ multiplex PCR; TCRdb stores in-frame clones only, minus some. In the table there are about 150,000 clones, roughly 10% of which are singletons. Specimen: central memory CD4+ T cells from blood. The source of these receptors is a man aged 18 to 29 in good health. CDR3s include the opening cysteine and the closing phenylalanine or tryptophan. The D gene is left open where the match is weak. Only part of the rows carry a size: once, few, many, or a class if the clone is expanded.

cdr3_nt | cdr3_aa | j_call | d_call | v_call | clone_size
TGTGCCAGCTCACCAGCTCCGGATACGCAGTATTTT | CASSPAPDTQYF | TRBJ2-3 | - | TRBV18 | -
TGTGCCAGCAGTTTAGGAAGGGGAGGAACAGATACGCAGTATTTT | CASSLGRGGTDTQYF | TRBJ2-3 | - | TRBV28 | -
TGTGCCTGGGTCGGTGGAAACACCATATATTTT | CAWVGGNTIYF | TRBJ1-3 | - | TRBV30 | few
TGTGCCAGCAGCCAGGGAGGGCCGGGCTCCTACGAGCAGTACTTC | CASSQGGPGSYEQYF | TRBJ2-7 | TRBD2 | TRBV7-2 | -
TGTGCCAGCAGCTTAGGACAGGGTAGGCTTGACTACGTCCTGACTTTC | CASSLGQGRLDYVLTF | TRBJ2-6 | TRBD1 | TRBV11-1 | -
TGTGCCAGCAGCTTCGGGGACAGGGTCTACAATGAGCAGTTCTTC | CASSFGDRVYNEQFF | TRBJ2-1 | TRBD1 | TRBV5-6 | -
TGTGCCTGGAGTGTACATAGGATTTATGGCTACACCTTC | CAWSVHRIYGYTF | TRBJ1-2 | - | TRBV30 | -
TGTGCCAGTAGTCGACAGGGCATGAACACTGAAGCTTTCTTT | CASSRQGMNTEAFF | TRBJ1-1 | TRBD1 | TRBV19 | -
TGTGCCAGCAGGCGCGAAGGTGGCTACACCTTC | CASRREGGYTF | TRBJ1-2 | - | TRBV6-5 | -
TGTGCCAGCAGTGAACTAGCGGGGGGGCCAGATACGCAGTATTTT | CASSELAGGPDTQYF | TRBJ2-3 | TRBD2 | TRBV6-1 | few
TGTGCCAGCAGCTTAGGTGGGGGCTATGGCTACACCTTC | CASSLGGGYGYTF | TRBJ1-2 | - | TRBV7-9 | -
TGTGCCAGCAGTGCCAGCGGTGCAGATACGCAGTATTTT | CASSASGADTQYF | TRBJ2-3 | - | TRBV7-9 | -
TGTGCCAGCAGCGTAAGAAATAGCGGGGGAACTAACACCGGGGAGCTGTTTTTT | CASSVRNSGGTNTGELFF | TRBJ2-2 | TRBD2 | TRBV9 | -
TGTGCCAGCAGTTACAGCCAGGGGGATGGCTACACCTTC | CASSYSQGDGYTF | TRBJ1-2 | TRBD1 | TRBV6-5 | -
TGTGCCAGCAGTGATCGGGACCATACTGAAGCTTTCTTT | CASSDRDHTEAFF | TRBJ1-1 | - | TRBV25-1 | -
TGTGCCAGTAGTATCCGAGGAGGGGGGACAGAAAACATTCAGTACTTC | CASSIRGGGTENIQYF | TRBJ2-4 | - | TRBV19 | -
TGTGCCAGCAGTGCCCAGGGATCAGATACGCAGTATTTT | CASSAQGSDTQYF | TRBJ2-3 | - | TRBV2 | few
TGCGCCAGCAGCTTAGGGCGTGACAGGCAGGTTCCCTACGAGCAGTACTTC | CASSLGRDRQVPYEQYF | TRBJ2-7 | - | TRBV5-1 | -
TGTGCCAGCACCATAGGAGGCCAGGGGGCGTACGAGCAGTACTTC | CASTIGGQGAYEQYF | TRBJ2-7 | TRBD1 | TRBV28 | few
TGCAGCGGTCGGACAGGCATGAACACTGAAGCTTTCTTT | CSGRTGMNTEAFF | TRBJ1-1 | TRBD1 | TRBV29-1 | many
TGTGCCAGCAGTGAAGCGCGGGCAGGCGGCTACACCTTC | CASSEARAGGYTF | TRBJ1-2 | - | TRBV2 | -
TGTGCCAGCAGCTTGGACGAAACGGGCAAAAACATTCAGTACTTC | CASSLDETGKNIQYF | TRBJ2-4 | - | TRBV5-6 | few
TGTGCCAGCAGTTCTGGCAGGGCCGAGCAGTACTTC | CASSSGRAEQYF | TRBJ2-7 | - | TRBV27 | -
TGTGCCAGCAGCTTATGGGAGATGAAAAACATTCAGTACTTC | CASSLWEMKNIQYF | TRBJ2-4 | - | TRBV7-2 | few
TGCGCCAGCCGGACAGACAGATTCTCCTACGAGCAGTACTTC | CASRTDRFSYEQYF | TRBJ2-7 | - | TRBV5-1 | few
TGTGCCAGCAGTCCGGTAGCGGGGCCCTACAATGAGCAGTTCTTC | CASSPVAGPYNEQFF | TRBJ2-1 | TRBD2 | TRBV6-1 | few
TGTGCCAGCAGCTCGAATAGGGATCAGCCCCAGCATTTT | CASSSNRDQPQHF | TRBJ1-5 | - | TRBV7-2 | few
TGTGCCAGCAGTTACGAGGTAGGGGGTTACCAGCCCCAGCATTTT | CASSYEVGGYQPQHF | TRBJ1-5 | - | TRBV6-6 | -
TGTGCCAGCAGGACCGACAGGGCAGGCTACACCTTC | CASRTDRAGYTF | TRBJ1-2 | TRBD1 | TRBV6-5 | many
TGTGCCAGCAAACTAGACAATGAGCAGTTCTTC | CASKLDNEQFF | TRBJ2-1 | - | TRBV2 | -
TGTGCCATCAGTGCGGTTAGCGGGGGATCGTACGAGCAGTACTTC | CAISAVSGGSYEQYF | TRBJ2-7 | TRBD2 | TRBV10-3 | -
TGTGCCAGCAGCTTAGAGGGGCTAGTCGATGAGCAGTTCTTC | CASSLEGLVDEQFF | TRBJ2-1 | - | TRBV7-7 | -
TGTGCCAGCAGCTCACAGGGCTTAACAACTAGCGAGCAGTACTTC | CASSSQGLTTSEQYF | TRBJ2-7 | - | TRBV7-8 | few
TGTGCCAGCAGCTTAGGGTTCACCTACAATGAGCAGTTCTTC | CASSLGFTYNEQFF | TRBJ2-1 | - | TRBV11-3 | -
TGCAGCGTTGAGTTGCTAGCGGGAAACAATGAGCAGTTCTTC | CSVELLAGNNEQFF | TRBJ2-1 | TRBD2 | TRBV29-1 | -
TGTGCCAGCAGCCCCGGGGCGCTAGCGGCAGATACGCAGTATTTT | CASSPGALAADTQYF | TRBJ2-3 | TRBD2 | TRBV5-6 | -
TGTGCCATCAAAGGGAGGGGCGGTGAGACCCAGTACTTC | CAIKGRGGETQYF | TRBJ2-5 | TRBD2 | TRBV10-3 | -
TGTGCCAGCACCCCGGGACAGACCTTATCTGGGGCCAACGTCCTGACTTTC | CASTPGQTLSGANVLTF | TRBJ2-6 | TRBD1 | TRBV7-9 | -
TGTGCCAGCAGACCTTATGGCGGGGGATCCTACGAGCAGTACTTC | CASRPYGGGSYEQYF | TRBJ2-7 | TRBD2 | TRBV7-2 | -
TGTGCCAGCAGCCCCAGTAGCAATCAGCCCCAGCATTTT | CASSPSSNQPQHF | TRBJ1-5 | - | TRBV7-2 | few
TGTGCCAGCAGCTCTGGACAGGAAAACATTCAGTACTTC | CASSSGQENIQYF | TRBJ2-4 | TRBD1 | TRBV7-2 | few
TGTGCCAGCAGCGCAGCCTCCTACAATGAGCAGTTCTTC | CASSAASYNEQFF | TRBJ2-1 | - | TRBV7-2 | few
TGTGCCAGCAGCTTTGGAGCGGGGGGGCGTTCCTACGAGCAGTACTTC | CASSFGAGGRSYEQYF | TRBJ2-7 | TRBD2 | TRBV7-2 | -
TGTGCCAGCAGTTTCGGGGCCAATGAGCAGTTCTTC | CASSFGANEQFF | TRBJ2-1 | - | TRBV27 | few
TGTGCCACCCCCGGGACTAGCGGGGTGAGTGAGCAGTTCTTC | CATPGTSGVSEQFF | TRBJ2-1 | TRBD2 | TRBV27 | few
TGTGCCAGCAGTCTTCAGGGCCGTCAAGCTTTCTTT | CASSLQGRQAFF | TRBJ1-1 | - | TRBV28 | -
TGCGCCAGCAGTCTCGGCGGAGGGGGGACGAACACCATATATTTT | CASSLGGGGTNTIYF | TRBJ1-3 | - | TRBV10-2 | few
TGTGCCACCGCCGGGACTAGCGGGGGCCCCGACCCCTACGAGCAGTACTTC | CATAGTSGGPDPYEQYF | TRBJ2-7 | TRBD2 | TRBV10-3 | -
TGCGCCAGCAGCAGATCAGCGGGAGGGCTAAGTGAGCAGTTCTTC | CASSRSAGGLSEQFF | TRBJ2-1 | TRBD2 | TRBV4-1 | many
TGTGCCAGCAGTTTATCATCAGGGATCTCTGGGGCCAACGTCCTGACTTTC | CASSLSSGISGANVLTF | TRBJ2-6 | - | TRBV27 | -
TGTGCCAGCCAACTTGGGAGAGACCAAGAGACCCAGTACTTC | CASQLGRDQETQYF | TRBJ2-5 | - | TRBV2 | -
TGTGCAAGTCGCTTCCTTAGCGGGAGGCATCAGCAGTACTTC | CASRFLSGRHQQYF | TRBJ2-7 | - | TRBV12-2 | many